This T cell receptor (beta chain) came from a study of T cells in Graves' hyperthyroidism and ophthalmopathy. The CDR3 loop spans 12 amino acids. Trimming shortened V by 6 bases and J by 4 bases, and 9 bases separated the two germline ends. The table lists this clonotype with many counts. Amplified TCR beta CDR3 regions came from RNA transcripts. An initial round of RT-PCR targeting the TCR CDR3 relied on the HTBI primer set. MiXCR, applied by TCRdb to the multiplex PCR reads, yields one record per CDR3 protein. This table has about 350,000 distinct CDR3 sequences, around a sixth appearing once. The chain combines TRBV12-3 or TRBV12-4 with TRBJ2-5; D is unclear. This clonotype originated in a woman between 40 and 55 years old with Graves' ophthalmopathy. The specimen was blood. CDR3 residues: CASSETAETQYF. CDR3 coding DNA: TGTGCCAGCAGCGAAACGGCAGAGACCCAGTACTTC.